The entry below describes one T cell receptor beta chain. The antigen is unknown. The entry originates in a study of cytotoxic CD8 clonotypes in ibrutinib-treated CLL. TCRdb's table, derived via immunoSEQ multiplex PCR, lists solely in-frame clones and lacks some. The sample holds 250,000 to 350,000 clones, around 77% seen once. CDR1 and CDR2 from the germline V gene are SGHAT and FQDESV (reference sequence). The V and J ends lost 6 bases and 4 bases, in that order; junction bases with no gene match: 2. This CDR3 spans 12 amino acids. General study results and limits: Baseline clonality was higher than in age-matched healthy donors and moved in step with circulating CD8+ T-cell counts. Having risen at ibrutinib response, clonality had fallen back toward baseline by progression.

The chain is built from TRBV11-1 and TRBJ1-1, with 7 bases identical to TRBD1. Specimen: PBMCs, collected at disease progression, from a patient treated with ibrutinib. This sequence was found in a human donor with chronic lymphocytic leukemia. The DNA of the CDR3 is TGTGCCAGCAGTAGGGGGCTCACTGAAGCTTTCTTT. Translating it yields CASSRGLTEAFF. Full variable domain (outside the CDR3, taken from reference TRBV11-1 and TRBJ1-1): EAEVAQSPRYKITEKSQAVAFWCDPISGHATLYWYRQILGQGPELLVQFQDESVVDDSQLPKDRFSAERLKGVDSTLKIQPAELGDSAMYLCASSRGLTEAFFGQGTRLTVV.